The entry below gives a single T cell receptor beta chain sequence along with its context. The antigen it recognizes is unknown. No much larger clone is present one base from it, and per-base qualities are unavailable. This sample was taken from a study of lymphopenia after photon versus proton radiotherapy (dated by TCRdb to the late 2010s). Regarding the complete study: The immunological effects of photon versus proton radiation therapy were compared in patients with gastrointestinal tumors who developed high-grade lymphopenia. The cohort comprised 20 or so patients with gastrointestinal tumors who received either photon or proton therapy and then developed lymphopenia. The goal of the study was to describe how the two radiation modalities differ in their effects on the immune system.

Receptor libraries were prepared by the immunoSEQ multiplex PCR assay. Deep sequencing of rearranged TCR beta loci, alongside multiparametric flow cytometry, was used to profile T cell repertoires. TCRdb provides this immuneACCESS table in a form limited to in-frame rearrangements. Some clones are lacking; in checked studies, under half of them reflect an unresolved V gene, and why the rest are absent is not known. Recorded for this sample are roughly 65,000 clones; roughly 93% of them occurred a single time. The ten largest clones represent less than 3.5% of the sample. V loses 5 bases at its end and J loses 3 bases; junction bases beyond the gene matches: 4. The CDR3 starts with the cysteine, ends with the phenylalanine, and has 15 residues. Only the CDR3 DNA stays, 45 bases, in frame from base 1. Via the germline V gene, CDR1 is SGHNT and CDR2 YENEEA. Findings and caveats that apply to the study as a whole: The survival association was assessed only in patients who died, and the authors presented better survival with proton therapy as a possibility rather than a demonstrated result. Across the cohort, an inverse correlation was found between a larger post-nadir drop in TCR diversity and overall survival time among patients who died. After the lymphocyte count nadir, oligoclonal expansion, especially of CD8+ Temra cells, was observed in photon-treated repertoires, and the drop in diversity was driven by this expansion. During treatment, patients who received photon therapy lost naive T cells and TCR diversity and gained effector/memory populations, whereas patients who received proton therapy remained relatively stable.

This TCR was recovered from a woman in her seventies with pancreatic cancer. Sequencing was performed on peripheral blood, taken from a patient treated with photon-based radiotherapy. This sequence uses TRBV11-3 and TRBJ2-1; 10 bases in between match TRBD1. The DNA sequence reads TGTGCCAGCAGCACCGGACAGGGGGACTACAATGAGCAGTTCTTC. Its translation is CASSTGQGDYNEQFF.